One T cell receptor (beta chain) is described in this entry. Treatment defined: over 15 received Ad26.COV2.S at low or high dose, single or two shots; several received placebo; per-sample allocation not given. Sample collection was performed on day 63 after the first vaccine or placebo injection. Germline-derived CDR1 and CDR2 are GTSNPN and SVGIG (reference sequence). This CDR3 has 13 amino acids. Trimming shortened V by 6 bases and J by 0 bases, and 11 bases separated the two germline ends. The data were obtained in a study of Ad26.COV2.S vaccination and SARS-CoV-2 variants. Sequencing used immunoSEQ multiplex PCR; TCRdb keeps in-frame clones, though not all of them. The sample consists of fewer than 500,000 clones, more than 80% of them appearing once.

The TCR sequence derives from a person between 18 and 60 years old who received the Ad26.COV2.S COVID-19 vaccine or a placebo. The chain is built from TRBV30 and TRBJ1-1; tentative D call: TRBD1 (6 bases). The sequencing used peripheral blood, collected in a trial of Ad26.COV2.S vaccine versus placebo. Written as DNA, the CDR3 is TGTGCCTGCCGGGGGCGAATGAACACTGAAGCTTTCTTT. Its translation: CACRGRMNTEAFF.